This TCR beta chain was identified in a study of shared clonotypes between healthy human individuals (TCRdb year 2020). Context from the whole study: A few men and a couple of women, aged 18 to 49 years, made up the cohort. Per donor, three plates each were used for CD4 naive and CD4 memory, two for CD8 naive, and one for CD8 memory. To estimate repertoire size and how much clonotype sharing occurs between individuals, the study deeply sequenced the blood TCR repertoires of about five healthy adults. To increase sequencing depth and limit assay-specific biases, TCR repertoire library preparation and sequencing were carried out by different laboratories using diverse techniques. Per donor, leukapheresis produced somewhere between about 0.9 and 9 billion PBMCs. General findings and caveats noted by the study authors: Naive subsets generally had larger estimated clonotype richness than memory subsets. Based on pairwise subsampling, the degree of clonotype sharing among donors was expected to be affected by sequencing depth. Sampling was restricted to blood, and TCR repertoires in tissues likely differ from the TCR repertoires found in blood. Incomplete sequencing was indicated by rarefaction of sorted-subset datasets, despite the large sequencing depth. Compared with non-shared clonotypes, clonotypes shared by all four sorted-subset donors had higher generation probabilities. The small number of donors limited the genetic and exposure-history diversity represented. Roughly 5.2% of naive CD4, 3.5% of naive CD8, around 2.3% of memory CD4, and around 0.42% of memory CD8 clonotypes were shared across a handful of donors.

On this clone: Its antigen remains unidentified. No quality values exist for individual bases; no much larger clone is one base distant.

Using the deep immunoSEQ assay, TCR CDR3 regions were amplified from genomic DNA by multiplex PCR. Extracted genomic DNA from each cell subset was spread evenly across all wells of several immunoSEQ 96-well plates, with each plate serving as a replicate. For sorted subsets, about 220 ng of genomic DNA, equivalent to 25,000 to 35,000 T cell genomes, went into each replicate PCR. Purified libraries were measured with a Qubit 3.0 fluorometer, size-checked on a Bioanalyzer 2100, and measured again with the KAPA Library Quantification kit. Every immunoSEQ 96-well plate was sequenced on a separate single-read 150-cycle Illumina NextSeq 550 flow cell. The authors processed their data as follows. The immunoSEQ output contained only junctional sequences without quality scores, so filtering could not match that applied to full-length reads. To assign V/J genes and CDR3, sequences were annotated against IMGT germline references using PyIR, a Python wrapper for IgBLAST v1.9. Reads with weak V/J assignments (E-value above 1e-6), missing CDR3, stop codons, out-of-frame junctions, or ambiguous translated residues were removed. V3J clonotypes were defined as sequences sharing an identical inferred V gene, J gene, and CDR3 amino acid sequence. The percentage overlap between two repertoires was calculated by dividing the number of shared unique clonotypes by the size of the smaller repertoire. Richness of each repertoire was evaluated using RTK rarefaction, the Chao1 estimator, and Recon v2.1 estimates of unobserved clonotypes. For all TCRbeta clonotypes obtained by the gDNA method from four donors, generation probabilities were computed with OLGA. TCRdb obtained this table from immuneACCESS and retained in-frame rearrangements with V and J assigned. These tables miss some clones; where compared with another copy, unresolved V genes account for less than half of the shortfall, and the remainder is unexplained. V, J and clone size are those of that table, while D and trimming were read from the DNA. Within this sample are more than 1.2 million clones, with roughly 98.5% of them counted one time only. The ten biggest clones cover roughly 0.35% of the sample.

Healthy HIV-negative adults with no recently reported acute infections or vaccinations were included as donors. Every donor was a Caucasian adult residing in Nashville, Tennessee, USA. CD4+ T cells were enriched by magnetic negative selection; naive cells were then positively selected on CD45RA, and the negative fraction formed the memory subset. Blood was obtained by leukapheresis, after which PBMCs were separated by Ficoll-Histopaque density gradient centrifugation and cryopreserved in liquid nitrogen vapor phase. Purity and quantity of every magnetically sorted T cell population were checked by analytical flow cytometry. Genomic DNA was isolated from each sorted fraction and quantified by UV absorbance on a Nanodrop 2000c. The CDR3 covers 18 residues, taking in both the cysteine and the phenylalanine. Only the CDR3 DNA stays, 54 bases, in frame from base 1. The germline V gene specifies SGHRS as CDR1 and YFSETQ as CDR2. V loses 3 bases at its end and J loses 4 bases; junction bases beyond the gene matches: 14.

The sequence is built from TRBV5-1 and TRBJ2-1; TRBD2 matches 9 bases in the middle. Source material: naive CD4+ T cells sorted from blood. The sample's cell subset or site, from its label and the paper: CD45RA+ positively selected. The sequence came from a man aged 25 to 40 in good health. The CDR3: CASSWGVGSGRRYNEQFF. The nucleotide sequence is given as TGCGCCAGCAGCTGGGGTGTCGGTAGCGGGAGACGGTACAATGAGCAGTTCTTC.